Listed here is a single T cell receptor (beta chain). The data were taken from a study of blood T cells in healthy people across ages. There are 15 residues in the CDR3. J gave up 8 bases and V 6 bases, and 10 bases lay outside the gene matches. Looked up from germline, CDR1 is MNHEY and CDR2 is SVGAGI. The use of a sample-barcoded 5' primer and a J-beta primer mix characterized a second PCR of roughly 6 to 11 cycles. In TCRdb, the 5' RACE reads were re-called with MiXCR into one record per CDR3 protein. Among approximately 680,000 distinct CDR3 sequences, around 32% were seen once, and the ten largest hold 15% to 17%.

The TCR was taken from a woman older than 75 in good health. The sequenced sample was blood. This rearrangement joins TRBV6-5 to TRBJ1-6, with 7 bases that match TRBD1. CDR3 in amino acids: CASSYRDSNDSPLHF. The CDR3 region has the DNA TGTGCCAGCAGCTACCGGGACAGTAATGATTCACCCCTCCACTTT.